This TCR beta chain was documented in a study of blood T cell repertoires in COVID-19. Across the study: Samples representing acute and convalescent COVID-19 were sourced from the United States, Italy and Spain. PBMCs, B-cell-depleted T cells, or T cells were the source of the cDNA or gDNA that made up the material.

The study assigned cohorts using participant-reported clinical history. The study counted Cohort 3 donors as recovered given two negative PCRs, clearance, or symptom resolution. Losses at the gene ends were 7 bases for V and 7 bases for J; bases not matched to a gene: 0. Germline CDR1 reads MNHEY; CDR2 reads SVGAGI. CDR3 length: 12 amino acids. TCRdb keeps only in-frame clones here, not all; method: immunoSEQ multiplex PCR. There are 250,000 to 300,000 clones in the sample; 88% occur only once, and 0.75% to 1% lies in the top ten. The sequence was obtained from a woman aged 25 to 39 who had recovered from COVID-19. The chain couples TRBV6-5 to TRBJ1-6; TRBD1 matches at 8 bases. What was sequenced was PBMCs or T cells enriched from blood (not recorded which). CDR3 DNA sequence: TGTGCCAGCAACAGGGGGAATTCACCCCTCCACTTT. It codes for CASNRGNSPLHF.